Below, 15 T cell receptor beta chains from the same sample are listed, as sequenced in a study of OX40 agonist ivuxolimab in advanced cancers. Here immunoSEQ multiplex PCR was the method, and the copy in TCRdb shows in-frame clones only, minus some. Seen here are nearly 60,000 clones, 88% observed once, and the top ten hold over 3%. The specimen was CD4+ or CD8+ T cells sorted from blood, collected in a trial of the OX40 agonist ivuxolimab. The receptors derive from an adult with an advanced solid tumor such as melanoma, head and neck, liver or kidney cancer.

This chain uses TRBV27 with TRBJ1-5; D gene unclear. This CDR3 contains 13 residues. Between the trimmed V and J ends, which lost 3 bases and 5 bases, there was a span of 8 bases. Germline-derived CDR1 and CDR2 are MNHEY and SMNVEV (reference sequence). CDR3 protein: CASSFNRDQPQHF. The CDR3 nucleotides are TGTGCCAGCAGTTTCAACAGAGATCAGCCCCAGCATTTT.

The V call is TRBV28, the J call TRBJ2-5; 16 nucleotides agree with TRBD2. V shed 5 bases, J shed 7 bases, and the junction held 4 bases outside the gene matches. This CDR3 comprises 15 residues. The germline V gene encodes CDR1 MDHEN and CDR2 SYDVKM. CDR3 amino acids: CASSGTSGRVGTQYF. CDR3 coding DNA: TGTGCCAGCAGTGGGACTAGCGGGAGGGTAGGGACCCAGTACTTC.

The chain recombines TRBV6-6 with TRBJ1-5, with D perhaps TRBD1 (5 bases). The CDR3 has 13 amino acids. The V end was cut by 7 bases, the J end by 7 bases, with 14 bases between. Germline V CDR1 and CDR2: MNHNY, SVGAGI (reference sequence). CDR3 nucleotides: TGTGCCAGCACCGACGGGAGGGGCCAGCCCCAGCATTTT. As protein: CASTDGRGQPQHF.

This clone was observed once. V and J are TRBV28 and TRBJ2-5, with TRBD1 identical over 10 bases. The CDR3 runs to 14 residues. Germline V lookup: CDR1 MDHEN, CDR2 SYDVKM. The V segment lost 5 bases and the J segment 5 bases; nucleotides outside the gene matches: 5. The CDR3 region is CASSRDRGRETQYF. The CDR3 coding sequence is TGTGCCAGCAGTAGGGACAGGGGTCGTGAGACCCAGTACTTC. The complete variable domain, with remaining parts taken from reference TRBV28 and TRBJ2-5, reads DVKVTQSSRYLVKRTGEKVFLECVQDMDHENMFWYRQDPGLGLRLIYFSYDVKMKEKGDIPEGYSVSREKKERFSLILESASTNQTSMYLCASSRDRGRETQYFGPGTRLLVL.

The rearrangement links TRBV28 to TRBJ2-5; D unclear. The DNA end is more similar to TRBJ2-7, so the J call may be wrong. The CDR3 has 12 residues. Germline V lookup: CDR1 MDHEN, CDR2 SYDVKM. In nucleotides, the CDR3 is TGTGCCAGCGGAACAAGCTCCTACGAGCAGTACTTC. This encodes CASGTSSYEQYF.

CDR3 sequence: CASSSQSQAGEQYF. The DNA of the CDR3 is TGTGCCAGTAGCTCACAGTCCCAAGCGGGCGAGCAGTACTTC. The gene calls are TRBV19 and TRBJ2-7; weak D call: TRBD2 (6 bases). Germline V gene sequence: CDR1 LNHDA, CDR2 SQIVND (reference sequence). Trimming removed 6 bases at V and 6 bases at J, with 18 bases between. The CDR3 contains 14 residues.

This clone was seen just once. This chain joins TRBV5-1 and TRBJ1-2; the match to TRBD1 covers 7 bases. CDR3 length: 15 amino acids. V trimming: 0 bases; J trimming: 5 bases; junction bases outside the gene matches: 7. The germline gives CDR1 SGHRS, CDR2 YFSETQ. The CDR3 nucleotides read TGCGCCAGCAGCTTGGCCGGAGGGGGCGCGTATGGCTACACCTTC. As protein: CASSLAGGGAYGYTF.

The genes are TRBV14 and TRBJ2-7; no clear D gene. The CDR3 runs 16 residues. V lost 4 bases to trimming and J lost 0 bases, with 16 bases between them. In germline, CDR1 is SGHDN, CDR2 FVKESK. The CDR3 here is CASSRLDGIGSYEQYF. For the CDR3, the DNA is TGTGCCAGCAGCCGCCTTGATGGGATTGGCTCCTACGAGCAGTACTTC.

V gene TRBV25-1 combines with J gene TRBJ2-5; D unresolved. Trimming left V 2 bases short and J 0 bases short, with 7 bases between. The CDR3 runs to 14 residues. Germline CDR1 MGHDK, CDR2 SYGVNS. The CDR3 DNA reads as TGTGCCAGCAGTGAAAGTTCGTACCAAGAGACCCAGTACTTC. It yields the protein CASSESSYQETQYF.

The chain carries TRBV6-5 and TRBJ1-2; D remains unclear. The length of the CDR3 is 13 residues. CDR1 is MNHEY and CDR2 is SVGAGI in the germline V gene. Trimming pared 2 bases from V and 3 bases from J, leaving 7 bases between. CDR3 DNA sequence: TGTGCCAGCAGTTACGTTGGGGACTATGGCTACACCTTC. Amino acids: CASSYVGDYGYTF.

The rearrangement links TRBV6-1 to TRBJ2-3; no clear D gene. The CDR3 is 14 amino acids. Germline assignment: CDR1 MNHNS and CDR2 SASEGT. The V end was cut by 7 bases, the J end by 2 bases, with 13 bases between. DNA for the CDR3: TGTGCCAGCAAGACCGACGGAGACACAGATACGCAGTATTTT. The encoded protein is CASKTDGDTDTQYF.

The V and J genes are TRBV28 and TRBJ1-2, with a possible D match to TRBD1 (6 bases). The ends were cut back, 5 bases at V and 8 bases at J, with 15 bases in the middle. Germline-derived CDR1 and CDR2 are MDHEN and SYDVKM. The CDR3 is 13 amino acids. In DNA form, the CDR3 reads TGTGCCAGCAGTCTGGGGGCCCCAGCAGGCTACACCTTC. Translating it yields CASSLGAPAGYTF.

V usage is TRBV18 and J usage is TRBJ2-7, with 16 bases aligning to TRBD2. CDR3 length: 18 residues. From germline, CDR1 is KGHSH and CDR2 LQKENI. The junction had 6 bases not matched to a gene; V was cut back by 1 base and J by 3 bases. The CDR3 spells CASSPLAGTSGRVYEQYF. CDR3 DNA: TGTGCCAGCTCACCACTCGCCGGGACTAGCGGGAGGGTCTACGAGCAGTACTTC.

The rearrangement uses TRBV28 and TRBJ2-3, with D possibly being TRBD1 (6 bases). CDR3 length: 14 amino acids. With 1 base removed from V and 3 bases from J, the gap between germline ends came to 8 bases. CDR1 MDHEN and CDR2 SYDVKM come from the germline V gene. CDR3 DNA: TGTGCCAGCAGTTTATTAGGGGGTACAGATACGCAGTATTTT. Encoded protein: CASSLLGGTDTQYF.

V gene TRBV19 combines with J gene TRBJ2-7, with TRBD1 matching 9 bases. This CDR3 is 15 amino acids long. Germline V CDR1 and CDR2: LNHDA, SQIVND (reference sequence). V was pared by 3 bases and J by 0 bases, with 3 bases of the junction left unmatched. The CDR3 nucleotides are TGTGCCAGTAGTATTGGGACAGGGAGCTCCTACGAGCAGTACTTC. Its translation is CASSIGTGSSYEQYF.